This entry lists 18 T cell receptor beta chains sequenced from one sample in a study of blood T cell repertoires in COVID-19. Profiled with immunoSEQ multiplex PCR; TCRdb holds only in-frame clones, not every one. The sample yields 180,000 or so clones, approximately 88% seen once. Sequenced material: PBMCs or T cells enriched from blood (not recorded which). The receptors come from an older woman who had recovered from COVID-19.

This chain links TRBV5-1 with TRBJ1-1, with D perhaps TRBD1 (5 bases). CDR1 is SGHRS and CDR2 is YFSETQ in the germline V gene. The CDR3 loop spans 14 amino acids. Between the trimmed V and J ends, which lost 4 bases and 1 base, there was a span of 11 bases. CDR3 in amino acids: CASSAGNPNTEAFF. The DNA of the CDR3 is TGCGCCAGCAGCGCAGGGAATCCGAACACTGAAGCTTTCTTT.

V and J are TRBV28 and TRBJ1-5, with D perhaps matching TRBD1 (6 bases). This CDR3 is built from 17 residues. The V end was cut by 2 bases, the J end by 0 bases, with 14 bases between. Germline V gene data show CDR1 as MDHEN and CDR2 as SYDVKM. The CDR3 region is CASSLPRTAYSNQPQHF. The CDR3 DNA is TGTGCCAGCAGTTTACCCCGGACAGCCTATAGCAATCAGCCCCAGCATTTT.

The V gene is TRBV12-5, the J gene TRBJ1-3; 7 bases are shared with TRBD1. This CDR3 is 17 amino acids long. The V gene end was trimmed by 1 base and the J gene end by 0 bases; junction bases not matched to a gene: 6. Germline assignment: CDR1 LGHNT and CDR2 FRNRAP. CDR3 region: CASGLEIDRVSGNTIYF. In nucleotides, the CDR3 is TGTGCTAGTGGTTTGGAAATAGACAGGGTCTCTGGAAACACCATATATTTT.

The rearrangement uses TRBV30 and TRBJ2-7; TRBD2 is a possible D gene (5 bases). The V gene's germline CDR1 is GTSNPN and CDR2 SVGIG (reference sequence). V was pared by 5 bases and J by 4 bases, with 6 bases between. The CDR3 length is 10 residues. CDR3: CAWGGYEQYF. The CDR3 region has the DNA TGTGCCTGGGGCGGGTACGAGCAGTACTTC.

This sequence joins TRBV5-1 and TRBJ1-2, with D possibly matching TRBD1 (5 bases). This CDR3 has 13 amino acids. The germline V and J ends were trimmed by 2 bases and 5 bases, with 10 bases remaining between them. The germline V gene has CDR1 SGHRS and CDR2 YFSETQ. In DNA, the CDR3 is TGCGCCAGCAGCTTCAGGGAAAAATATGGCTACACCTTC. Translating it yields CASSFREKYGYTF.

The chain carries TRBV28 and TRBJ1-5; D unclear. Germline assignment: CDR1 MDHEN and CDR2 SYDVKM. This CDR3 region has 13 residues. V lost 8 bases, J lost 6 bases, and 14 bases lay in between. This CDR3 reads CASGSELTQPQHF. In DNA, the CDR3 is TGTGCCAGCGGATCAGAACTAACTCAGCCCCAGCATTTT.

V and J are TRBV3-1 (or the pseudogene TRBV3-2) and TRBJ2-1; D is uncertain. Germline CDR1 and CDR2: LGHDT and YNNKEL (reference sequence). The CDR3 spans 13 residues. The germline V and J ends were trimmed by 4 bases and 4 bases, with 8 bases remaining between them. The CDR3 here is CASSRLGYNEQFF. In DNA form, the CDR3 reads TGTGCCAGCAGCCGACTCGGGTACAATGAGCAGTTCTTC.

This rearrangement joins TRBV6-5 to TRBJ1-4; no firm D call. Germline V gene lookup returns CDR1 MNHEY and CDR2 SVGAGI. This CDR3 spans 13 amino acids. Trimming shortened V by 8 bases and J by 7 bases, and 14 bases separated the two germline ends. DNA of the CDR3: TGTGCCAGCGACACCAGTTCAGGTGAAAAACTGTTTTTT. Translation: CASDTSSGEKLFF.

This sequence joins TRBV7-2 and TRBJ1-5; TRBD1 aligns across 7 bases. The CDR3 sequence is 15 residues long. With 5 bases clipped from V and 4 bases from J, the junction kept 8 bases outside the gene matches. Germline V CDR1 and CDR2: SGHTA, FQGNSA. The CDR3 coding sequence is TGTGCCAGCAGCCTCGTAACAGGGGAGAATCAGCCCCAGCATTTT. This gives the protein CASSLVTGENQPQHF.

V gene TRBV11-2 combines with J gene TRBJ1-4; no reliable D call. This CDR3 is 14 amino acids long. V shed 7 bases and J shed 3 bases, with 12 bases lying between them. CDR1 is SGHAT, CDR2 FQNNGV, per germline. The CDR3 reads CASTREGANEKLFF. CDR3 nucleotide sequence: TGTGCCAGCACCCGGGAAGGAGCTAATGAAAAACTGTTTTTT.

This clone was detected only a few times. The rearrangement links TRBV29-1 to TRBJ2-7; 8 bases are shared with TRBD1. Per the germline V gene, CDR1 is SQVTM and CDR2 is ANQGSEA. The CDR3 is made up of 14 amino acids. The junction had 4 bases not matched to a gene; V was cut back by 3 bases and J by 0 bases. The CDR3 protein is CSVDGGTGSYEQYF. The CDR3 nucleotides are TGCAGCGTTGATGGGGGGACAGGCTCCTACGAGCAGTACTTC.

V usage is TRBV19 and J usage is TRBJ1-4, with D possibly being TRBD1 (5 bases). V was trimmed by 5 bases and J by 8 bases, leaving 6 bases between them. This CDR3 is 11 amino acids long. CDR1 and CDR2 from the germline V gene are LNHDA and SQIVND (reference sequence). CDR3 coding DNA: TGTGCCAGTAGTTGGGGCGAAAAACTGTTTTTT. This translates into CASSWGEKLFF.

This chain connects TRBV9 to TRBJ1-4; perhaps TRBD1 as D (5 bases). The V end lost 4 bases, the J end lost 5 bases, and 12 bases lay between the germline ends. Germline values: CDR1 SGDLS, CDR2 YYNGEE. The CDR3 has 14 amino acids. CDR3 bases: TGTGCCAGCAGCCCCGGGGGGGAGAATGAAAAACTGTTTTTT. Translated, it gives CASSPGGENEKLFF.

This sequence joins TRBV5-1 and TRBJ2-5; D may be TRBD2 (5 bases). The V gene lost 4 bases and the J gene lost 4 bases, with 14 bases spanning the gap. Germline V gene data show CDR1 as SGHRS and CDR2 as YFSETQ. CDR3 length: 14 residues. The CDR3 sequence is CASSESPLGETQYF. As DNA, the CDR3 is TGCGCCAGCAGCGAAAGCCCACTAGGAGAGACCCAGTACTTC.

CDR3 sequence (DNA): TGTGCCAGCAGCTCCCTCAATTCACCCCTCCACTTT. Translating gives CASSSLNSPLHF. The V gene is TRBV7-9, the J gene TRBJ1-6; no firm D call. This CDR3 comprises 12 residues. CDR1 is SEHNR and CDR2 is FQNEAQ in the germline V gene (reference sequence). V lost 4 bases to trimming and J lost 7 bases, with 5 bases between them.

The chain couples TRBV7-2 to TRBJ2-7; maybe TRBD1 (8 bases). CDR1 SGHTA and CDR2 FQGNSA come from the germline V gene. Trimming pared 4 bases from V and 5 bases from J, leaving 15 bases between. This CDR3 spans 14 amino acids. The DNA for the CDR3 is TGTGCCAGCAGCTCTAGAACAGGGGGGGACGAGCAGTACTTC. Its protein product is CASSSRTGGDEQYF.

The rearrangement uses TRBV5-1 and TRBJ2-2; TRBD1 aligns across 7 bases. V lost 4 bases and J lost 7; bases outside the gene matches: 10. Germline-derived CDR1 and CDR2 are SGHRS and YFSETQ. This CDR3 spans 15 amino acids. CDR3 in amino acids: CASSQQGISGGELFF. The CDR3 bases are TGCGCCAGCAGCCAACAGGGGATCAGCGGCGGGGAGCTGTTTTTT.

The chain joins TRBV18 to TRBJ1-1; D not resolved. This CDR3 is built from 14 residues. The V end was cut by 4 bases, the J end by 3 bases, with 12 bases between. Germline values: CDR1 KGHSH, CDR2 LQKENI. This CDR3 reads CASSRNVGDTEAFF. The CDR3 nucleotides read TGTGCCAGCTCACGAAACGTCGGGGACACTGAAGCTTTCTTT. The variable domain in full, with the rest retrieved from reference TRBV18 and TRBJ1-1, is NAGVMQNPRHLVRRRGQEARLRCSPMKGHSHVYWYRQLPEEGLKFMVYLQKENIIDESGMPKERFSAEFPKEGPSILRIQQVVRGDSAAYFCASSRNVGDTEAFFGQGTRLTVV.